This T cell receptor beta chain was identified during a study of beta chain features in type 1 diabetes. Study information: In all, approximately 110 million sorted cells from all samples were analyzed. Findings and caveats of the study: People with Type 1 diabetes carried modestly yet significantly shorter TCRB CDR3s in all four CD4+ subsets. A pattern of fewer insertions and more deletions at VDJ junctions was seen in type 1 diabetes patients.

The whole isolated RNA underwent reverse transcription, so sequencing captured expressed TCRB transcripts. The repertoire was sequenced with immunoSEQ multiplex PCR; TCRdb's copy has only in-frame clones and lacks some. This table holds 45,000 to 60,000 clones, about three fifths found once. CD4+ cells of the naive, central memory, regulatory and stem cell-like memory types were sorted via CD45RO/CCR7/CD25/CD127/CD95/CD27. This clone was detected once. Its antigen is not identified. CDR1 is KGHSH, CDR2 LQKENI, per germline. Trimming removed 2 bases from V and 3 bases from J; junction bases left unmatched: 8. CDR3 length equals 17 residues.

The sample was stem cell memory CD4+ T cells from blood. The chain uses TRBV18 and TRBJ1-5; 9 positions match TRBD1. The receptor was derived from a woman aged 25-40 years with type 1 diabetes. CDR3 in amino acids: CASSPEWDREYNQPQHF. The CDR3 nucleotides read TGTGCCAGCTCACCAGAGTGGGACAGGGAATACAATCAGCCCCAGCATTTT.